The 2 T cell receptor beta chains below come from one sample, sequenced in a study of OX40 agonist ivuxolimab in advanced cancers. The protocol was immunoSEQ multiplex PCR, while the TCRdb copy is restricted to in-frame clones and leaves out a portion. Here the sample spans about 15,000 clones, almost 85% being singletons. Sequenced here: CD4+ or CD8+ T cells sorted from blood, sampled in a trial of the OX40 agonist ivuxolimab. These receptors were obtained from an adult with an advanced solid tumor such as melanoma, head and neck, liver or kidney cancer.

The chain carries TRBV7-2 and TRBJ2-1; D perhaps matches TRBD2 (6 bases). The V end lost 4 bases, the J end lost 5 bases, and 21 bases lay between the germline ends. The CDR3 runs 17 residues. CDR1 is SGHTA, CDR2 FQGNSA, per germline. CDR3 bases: TGTGCCAGCAGCTGGGGTCTCGGGAGAGGTTTGGACAATGAGCAGTTCTTC. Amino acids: CASSWGLGRGLDNEQFF.

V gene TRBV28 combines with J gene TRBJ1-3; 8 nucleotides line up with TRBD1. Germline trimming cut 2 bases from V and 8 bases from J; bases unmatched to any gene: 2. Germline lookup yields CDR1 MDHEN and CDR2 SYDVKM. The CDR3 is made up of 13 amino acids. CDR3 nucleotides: TGTGCCAGCAGTTTAGACAGGGGACACACCATATATTTT. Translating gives CASSLDRGHTIYF.